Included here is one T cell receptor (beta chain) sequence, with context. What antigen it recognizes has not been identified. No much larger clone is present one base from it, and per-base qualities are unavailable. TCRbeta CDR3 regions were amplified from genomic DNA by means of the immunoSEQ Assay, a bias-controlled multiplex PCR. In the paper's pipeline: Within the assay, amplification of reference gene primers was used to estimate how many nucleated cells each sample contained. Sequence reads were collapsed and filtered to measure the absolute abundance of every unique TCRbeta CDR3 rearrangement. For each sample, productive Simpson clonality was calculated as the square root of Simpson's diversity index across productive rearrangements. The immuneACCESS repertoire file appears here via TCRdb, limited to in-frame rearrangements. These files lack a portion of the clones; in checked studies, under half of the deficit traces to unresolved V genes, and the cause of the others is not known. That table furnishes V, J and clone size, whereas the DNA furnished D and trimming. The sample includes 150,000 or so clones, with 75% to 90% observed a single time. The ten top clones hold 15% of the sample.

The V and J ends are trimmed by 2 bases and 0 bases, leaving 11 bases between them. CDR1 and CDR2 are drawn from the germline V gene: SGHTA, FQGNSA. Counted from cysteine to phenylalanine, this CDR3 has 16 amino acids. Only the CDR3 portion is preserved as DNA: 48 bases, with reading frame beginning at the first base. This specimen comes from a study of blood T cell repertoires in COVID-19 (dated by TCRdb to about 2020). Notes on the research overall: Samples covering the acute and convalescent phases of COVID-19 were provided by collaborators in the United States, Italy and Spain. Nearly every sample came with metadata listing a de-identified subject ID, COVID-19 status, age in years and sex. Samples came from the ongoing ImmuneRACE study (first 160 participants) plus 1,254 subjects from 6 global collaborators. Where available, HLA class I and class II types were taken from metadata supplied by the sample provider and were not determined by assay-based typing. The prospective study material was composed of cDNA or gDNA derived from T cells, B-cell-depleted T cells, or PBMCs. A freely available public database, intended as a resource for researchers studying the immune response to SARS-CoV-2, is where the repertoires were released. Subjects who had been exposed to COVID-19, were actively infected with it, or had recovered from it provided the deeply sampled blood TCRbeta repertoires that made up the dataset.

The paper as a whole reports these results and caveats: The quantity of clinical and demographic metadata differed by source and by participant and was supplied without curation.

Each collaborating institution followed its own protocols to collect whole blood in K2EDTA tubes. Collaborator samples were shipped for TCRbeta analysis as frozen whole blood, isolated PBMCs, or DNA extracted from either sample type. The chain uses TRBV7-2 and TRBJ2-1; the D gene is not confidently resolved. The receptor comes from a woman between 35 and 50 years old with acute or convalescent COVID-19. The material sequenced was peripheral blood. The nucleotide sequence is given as TGTGCCAGCAGCTTAATGGTTTTGAGCTCCTACAATGAGCAGTTCTTC. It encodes CASSLMVLSSYNEQFF.